The 12 T cell receptor beta chains below all came from one sample that was sequenced in a study of blood T cells in healthy people across ages. Primers used in a second PCR of roughly 6 to 11 cycles were a sample-barcoded 5' primer and a J-beta primer mix. TCRdb itself ran the 5' RACE reads through MiXCR, one entry per CDR3 protein. The sample includes about 1.1 million distinct CDR3 sequences, roughly two fifths of them seen just once. Material: blood. These receptors were taken from a man between 18 and 29 years old in good health.

This clonotype was picked up a small number of times. The chain couples TRBV27 to TRBJ1-5, with D possibly being TRBD1 (6 bases). Germline V gives CDR1 MNHEY, CDR2 SMNVEV (reference sequence). The CDR3 has 16 residues. Trimming shortened V by 0 bases and J by 1 base, and 10 bases separated the two germline ends. The CDR3 region is CASSLSRGESNQPQHF. The CDR3 DNA follows: TGTGCCAGCAGTTTATCGAGGGGGGAGAGCAATCAGCCCCAGCATTTT.

The chain has TRBV10-3 and TRBJ1-4; 7 positions match TRBD1. The J segment lost 2 bases and the V segment lost 5 bases, leaving 2 bases of the junction unmatched. This CDR3 is built from 14 residues. Germline V gene lookup returns CDR1 ENHRY and CDR2 SYGVKD. In nucleotides, the CDR3 is TGTGCCATCAGTACGACAGGGACTAATGAAAAACTGTTTTTT. Residues: CAISTTGTNEKLFF.

This clonotype was seen a handful of times. This chain uses TRBV4-1 with TRBJ2-1; 8 nucleotides agree with TRBD2. V was pared by 1 base and J by 4 bases, with 12 bases of the junction left unmatched. Germline V lookup: CDR1 MGHRA, CDR2 YSYEKL. The CDR3 is 18 residues long. Here the CDR3 reads CASSQGSQRGSSYNEQFF. In DNA form, the CDR3 reads TGCGCCAGCAGCCAAGGAAGTCAGCGGGGGAGCTCTTACAATGAGCAGTTCTTC.

As for this clonotype: One end of the junction fails to match germline, which may point to a read error. This chain connects TRBV20-1 to TRBJ1-5; D ambiguous. The CDR3 runs to 13 residues. The V gene's germline CDR1 is DFQATT and CDR2 SNEGSKA (reference sequence). In DNA, the CDR3 is TGCTGTGCTAGAGTTAACCCCAATCAGCCCCAGCATTTT. Translating it yields CCARVNPNQPQHF.

The rearrangement links TRBV7-2 to TRBJ1-2; D not resolved. The CDR3 spans 15 residues. Germline loops: CDR1 SGHTA, CDR2 FQGNSA. V shed 5 bases and J shed 0 bases, with 13 bases lying between them. CDR3 nucleotide sequence: TGTGCCAGCAGCCTTGGCAAATACTCTAACTATGGCTACACCTTC. Translating it yields CASSLGKYSNYGYTF.

The table lists this clonotype with a few counts. The rearrangement links TRBV20-1 to TRBJ2-3, with 10 bases fitting TRBD2. CDR3 length equals 16 residues. The trim removed 0 bases at V and 0 bases at J, leaving 3 bases unmatched. Germline CDR1 reads DFQATT; CDR2 reads SNEGSKA (reference sequence). CDR3 region: CSARDASGGSTDTQYF. CDR3 in DNA: TGCAGTGCTAGAGATGCTAGCGGGGGAAGCACAGATACGCAGTATTTT.

The gene calls are TRBV7-2 and TRBJ2-7, with D tentatively TRBD1 (6 bases). This CDR3 region has 14 residues. CDR1 is SGHTA, CDR2 FQGNSA, per germline. V lost 4 bases and J lost 1, with 11 bases in between. Here the CDR3 reads CASSYNRDSYEQYF. In DNA form, the CDR3 reads TGTGCCAGCAGCTATAACAGGGATTCCTACGAGCAGTACTTC.

The rearrangement joins TRBV6-1 to TRBJ1-2; D gene unclear. Germline CDR1 reads MNHNS; CDR2 reads SASEGT. There are 13 residues in the CDR3. The V end lost 6 bases, the J end lost 2 bases, and 10 bases lay between the germline ends. The CDR3 sequence: CASREQWNYGYTF. For the CDR3, the DNA is TGTGCCAGCAGAGAACAATGGAACTATGGCTACACCTTC.

As regards this clonotype: A read error is possible here, since a much larger clone lies one base away. The CDR3 coding sequence is TGTGCCAGCAGCTTAGCTACGACAGGGAACCACGAGCAGTACTTC. Translated, it gives CASSLATTGNHEQYF. The V and J genes are TRBV7-6 and TRBJ2-5, with 7 bases fitting TRBD1. With the DNA end fitting TRBJ2-7 better, the J assignment may be wrong. This CDR3 has 15 residues. Per germline, CDR1 SGHVS and CDR2 FNYEAQ.

The chain links TRBV10-3 to TRBJ2-3; 11 bases fit TRBD2. CDR3 length: 18 residues. V lost 4 bases, J lost 2 bases, and 11 bases stayed unmatched. The germline V gene has CDR1 ENHRY and CDR2 SYGVKD. The CDR3 protein is CAISAALTSGGSTDTQYF. DNA for the CDR3: TGTGCCATCAGTGCAGCACTTACTAGCGGGGGCTCCACAGATACGCAGTATTTT.

This clonotype was seen a few times. The chain joins TRBV20-1 to TRBJ1-1, with D perhaps TRBD1 (6 bases). Per germline, CDR1 DFQATT and CDR2 SNEGSKA (reference sequence). The V end was cut by 0 bases, the J end by 1 base, with 12 bases between. The CDR3 sequence is 15 residues long. This CDR3 reads CSAREPTGRNTEAFF. The CDR3 DNA is TGCAGTGCTAGAGAGCCGACAGGTCGGAACACTGAAGCTTTCTTT.

The table lists this clonotype with a few counts. V and J are TRBV7-2 and TRBJ1-1; unclear D gene. Germline V gene lookup returns CDR1 SGHTA and CDR2 FQGNSA. V dropped 6 bases and J dropped 1 base, with 15 bases sitting between them. The CDR3 spans 15 residues. The chain's CDR3 is CASSSKSAGNTEAFF. The CDR3 bases are TGTGCCAGCAGTTCTAAATCGGCAGGGAACACTGAAGCTTTCTTT.